These 20 T cell receptor beta chains originate from one sample sequenced in a study of blood T cell repertoires in COVID-19. The assay was immunoSEQ multiplex PCR, and TCRdb's table has in-frame clones only and misses some. The table includes around 100,000 clones, about 92% detected once. Sequencing used peripheral blood. The receptors shown here come from a woman older than 75 in a cohort sampled during active COVID-19.

The genes are TRBV19 and TRBJ2-1, with 8 bases fitting TRBD1. This CDR3 comprises 15 residues. Unmatched junction bases numbered 5, after V lost 7 bases and J lost 0 bases. In germline, CDR1 is LNHDA, CDR2 SQIVND (reference sequence). The CDR3 DNA sequence: TGTGCCAGTATACAAACAGGGGGCTCCTACAATGAGCAGTTCTTC. Its translation: CASIQTGGSYNEQFF.

This chain joins TRBV5-6 and TRBJ2-2; a weak D match, TRBD2 (5 bases). V was pared by 4 bases and J by 4 bases, with 11 bases between. The germline gives CDR1 SGHDT, CDR2 YYEEEE. The CDR3 covers 14 residues. This CDR3 reads CASSKERATGELFF. The DNA of the CDR3 is TGTGCCAGCAGCAAGGAGAGGGCCACCGGGGAGCTGTTTTTT.

This sequence joins TRBV7-2 and TRBJ2-7, with 7 nucleotides matching TRBD2. This CDR3 is 13 amino acids long. Unmatched junction bases numbered 8, after V lost 8 bases and J lost 4 bases. The germline gives CDR1 SGHTA, CDR2 FQGNSA. The CDR3 DNA reads as TGTGCCAGCGGGCATGGGGGGGGTTACGAGCAGTACTTC. It codes for CASGHGGGYEQYF.

The chain links TRBV19 to TRBJ2-5; D perhaps matches TRBD2 (6 bases). Germline V gene sequence: CDR1 LNHDA, CDR2 SQIVND (reference sequence). The CDR3 sequence is 14 residues long. Trimming removed 6 bases at V and 5 bases at J, with 16 bases between. CDR3 protein: CASRRSGVRETQYF. The CDR3 nucleotides read TGTGCCAGTAGGCGGTCGGGGGTAAGGGAGACCCAGTACTTC.

Turning to this clone: Since the CDR3 does not end with the conserved phenylalanine or tryptophan, this likely comes from a read error. This chain joins TRBV11-2 and TRBJ2-4, with TRBD1 as a possible D gene (6 bases). Germline V gives CDR1 SGHAT, CDR2 FQNNGV. There are 17 residues in the CDR3. V lost 1 base, J lost 4 bases, and 17 bases lay in between. The CDR3 protein is CASSLVPGQSIKNIQYL. CDR3 coding DNA: TGTGCCAGCAGCTTAGTTCCCGGACAGTCGATAAAAAACATTCAGTACCTC.

The genes are TRBV24-1 and TRBJ1-1; no reliable D call. The CDR3 extends over 14 amino acids. CDR1 KGHDR and CDR2 SFDVKD come from the germline V gene. Trimming left V 4 bases short and J 3 bases short, with 11 bases between. CDR3 bases: TGTGCCACCAGTGAGGCAGGCTCCGACACTGAAGCTTTCTTT. Encoded protein: CATSEAGSDTEAFF.

This CDR3 is CASSLEGVFPNEQFF. In DNA form, the CDR3 reads TGTGCCAGCAGCTTAGAGGGGGTGTTCCCCAATGAGCAGTTCTTC. The chain joins TRBV7-9 to TRBJ2-1, with TRBD1 as a possible D gene (6 bases). Germline lookup yields CDR1 SEHNR and CDR2 FQNEAQ (reference sequence). The CDR3 sequence is 15 residues long. Trimming cost V 1 base and J 6 bases, with 13 bases left between them.

This clone was counted a few times. This sequence joins TRBV9 and TRBJ2-2, with D hard to call. Germline values: CDR1 SGDLS, CDR2 YYNGEE. The V and J ends lost 0 bases and 2 bases respectively, with 8 bases between them. The CDR3 consists of 15 residues. The CDR3 nucleotides read TGTGCCAGCAGCGTAGCGTGGGCAAACACCGGGGAGCTGTTTTTT. It encodes CASSVAWANTGELFF.

In this sample, this clone turned up once. The chain combines TRBV19 with TRBJ1-3; TRBD1 matches at 8 bases. The germline V gene encodes CDR1 LNHDA and CDR2 SQIVND (reference sequence). V trimming: 8 bases; J trimming: 0 bases; junction bases outside the gene matches: 3. This CDR3 spans 14 amino acids. CDR3 region: CASRTGSSGNTIYF. CDR3 bases: TGTGCCAGTCGGACAGGGAGCTCTGGAAACACCATATATTTT.

This clone was counted between two and nine times. CDR3 nucleotide sequence: TGTGCCAGCTCCCCGGCTGGACAGCCAAACTATGGCTACACCTTC. Protein: CASSPAGQPNYGYTF. The J gene is TRBJ1-2, the V gene TRBV18; possible D gene TRBD1, 6 bases. Germline V gives CDR1 KGHSH, CDR2 LQKENI. This CDR3 has 15 amino acids. V was clipped by 6 bases and J by 2 bases, with 16 bases between them.

The chain couples TRBV11-3 to TRBJ2-1, with 12 bases fitting TRBD2. In germline, CDR1 is SGHNT, CDR2 YENEEA. The V gene end was trimmed by 3 bases and the J gene end by 0 bases; junction bases not matched to a gene: 9. CDR3 length: 19 residues. CDR3 in DNA: TGTGCCAGCAGCTTTCGAGGTCTAGCGGGAGGGCTCTCCTACAATGAGCAGTTCTTC. This codes for CASSFRGLAGGLSYNEQFF.

This clone came up a few times. The V gene is TRBV5-5, the J gene TRBJ1-5; 8 nucleotides align to TRBD1. J lost 1 base, V lost 4 bases, and 7 bases had no gene match. Per germline, CDR1 SGHKS and CDR2 YYEKEE (reference sequence). This CDR3 spans 16 amino acids. The CDR3 loop reads CASSLDRERSNQPQHF. As DNA, the CDR3 is TGTGCCAGCAGCCTGGACAGGGAGAGGAGCAATCAGCCCCAGCATTTT.

This rearrangement joins TRBV10-1 to TRBJ1-2; D is possibly TRBD1 (6 bases). This CDR3 spans 13 amino acids. CDR1 is WNHNN, CDR2 SYGVQD, per germline (reference sequence). The V gene lost 5 bases and the J gene lost 4 bases, with 11 bases spanning the gap. The CDR3 DNA reads TGCGCCAGCAGTACACAGGGTTCCTATGGCTACACCTTC. It is translated as CASSTQGSYGYTF.

The chain has TRBV14 and TRBJ2-3; TRBD2 agrees at 10 bases. The CDR3 runs 16 residues. Germline values: CDR1 SGHDN, CDR2 FVKESK. The V gene end was trimmed by 2 bases and the J gene end by 0 bases; junction bases not matched to a gene: 2. CDR3 sequence: CASSQLAGVSTDTQYF. Here the CDR3 DNA reads TGTGCCAGCAGCCAACTAGCGGGGGTTAGCACAGATACGCAGTATTTT.

The chain is built from TRBV3-1 (or the pseudogene TRBV3-2) and TRBJ1-5; D gene ambiguous. CDR1 and CDR2 (germline): LGHDT, YNNKEL (reference sequence). The CDR3 runs to 14 residues. V lost 1 base, J lost 8 bases, and 12 bases lay in between. The chain's CDR3 is CASSQGHLVEPQHF. The CDR3 coding sequence is TGTGCCAGCAGCCAAGGACACCTCGTAGAGCCCCAGCATTTT.

J is TRBJ2-1 and V is TRBV6-2 or TRBV6-3, with TRBD2 identical over 10 bases. Germline V gene sequence: CDR1 MNHEY, CDR2 SVGEGT. V shed 5 bases and J 4 bases; nucleotides not matched to a gene: 5. The length of the CDR3 is 15 residues. The CDR3 nucleotides are TGTGCCAGCAGTCGTAGCGGGGGGCAATACAATGAGCAGTTCTTC. Amino acid sequence: CASSRSGGQYNEQFF.

V gene TRBV10-3 combines with J gene TRBJ2-6, with 13 bases identical to TRBD2. The trim removed 9 bases at V and 4 bases at J, leaving 15 bases unmatched. The CDR3 has 19 residues. The germline V gene encodes CDR1 ENHRY and CDR2 SYGVKD. The CDR3, as DNA: TGTGCCATACGAAGCGGGACTAGCGGGACCTCGGGGGGGGCCAACGTCCTGACTTTC. Translating it yields CAIRSGTSGTSGGANVLTF.

The gene calls are TRBV19 and TRBJ2-4; TRBD1 aligns across 8 bases. Germline trimming cut 1 base from V and 9 bases from J; bases unmatched to any gene: 8. This CDR3 is 15 amino acids long. Germline V gives CDR1 LNHDA, CDR2 SQIVND (reference sequence). The CDR3 here is CASSIGPTGVVIQYF. CDR3 nucleotide sequence: TGTGCCAGTAGTATAGGCCCGACAGGGGTGGTCATTCAGTACTTC.

The chain is built from TRBV5-6 and TRBJ2-3; TRBD1 aligns across 7 bases. V dropped 4 bases and J dropped 0; count of bases not matched to a gene: 11. This CDR3 spans 17 amino acids. The germline V gene encodes CDR1 SGHDT and CDR2 YYEEEE. The DNA for the CDR3 is TGTGCCAGCAGCGGCCCTCCGGACAGGTCTAGCACAGATACGCAGTATTTT. Residues: CASSGPPDRSSTDTQYF.

This clone was seen only once. The sample carries other DNA sequences with the same CDR3. The rearrangement links TRBV7-9 to TRBJ2-3, with 7 positions matching TRBD2. V lost 6 bases and J lost 11; bases outside the gene matches: 5. CDR1 is SEHNR and CDR2 is FQNEAQ in the germline V gene (reference sequence). This CDR3 is built from 11 residues. CDR3 residues: CASSPREGQYF. The CDR3 region has the DNA TGTGCCAGCAGTCCTAGGGAGGGGCAGTATTTT.